A single TCR beta chain is shown here with its context. This sample is part of a study of blood T cell repertoires in COVID-19. In the study overall: Samples taken during acute and convalescent COVID-19 were collected in the United States, Italy and Spain. T cells, B-cell-depleted T cells, or PBMCs supplied cDNA or gDNA.

Original processing notes: Amplification from reference gene primers served as the basis for estimated nucleated cell counts. The assay was immunoSEQ multiplex PCR, and TCRdb's table has in-frame clones only and misses some. V and J calls and clone size are as listed in that table; D and trimming were resolved from the DNA. The data contain about 58,000 clones, 80% to 90% of them singletons. There are 14 residues in the CDR3. V was pared by 8 bases and J by 0 bases, with 6 bases of the junction left unmatched. CDR1 and CDR2 (germline): SNHLY, FYNNEI. The chain has TRBV2 and TRBJ1-1, with 7 bases matching TRBD1. The receptor was isolated from a woman in her 70s with active COVID-19. The specimen sequenced was peripheral blood. In DNA, the CDR3 is TGTGCCAGCTTAAGCAGGGGGTTGAACACTGAAGCTTTCTTT. Amino acid sequence: CASLSRGLNTEAFF.